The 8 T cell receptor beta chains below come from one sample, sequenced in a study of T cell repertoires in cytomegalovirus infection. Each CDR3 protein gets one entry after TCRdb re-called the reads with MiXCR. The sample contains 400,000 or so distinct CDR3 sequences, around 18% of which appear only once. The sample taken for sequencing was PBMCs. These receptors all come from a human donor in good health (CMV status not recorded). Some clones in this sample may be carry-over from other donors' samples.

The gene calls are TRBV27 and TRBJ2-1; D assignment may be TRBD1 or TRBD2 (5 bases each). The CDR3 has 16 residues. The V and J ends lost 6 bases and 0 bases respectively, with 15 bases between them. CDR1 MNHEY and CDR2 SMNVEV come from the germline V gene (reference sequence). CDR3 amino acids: CASRTLGADSYNEQFF. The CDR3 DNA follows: TGTGCCAGCAGAACCCTCGGGGCAGACTCCTACAATGAGCAGTTCTTC.

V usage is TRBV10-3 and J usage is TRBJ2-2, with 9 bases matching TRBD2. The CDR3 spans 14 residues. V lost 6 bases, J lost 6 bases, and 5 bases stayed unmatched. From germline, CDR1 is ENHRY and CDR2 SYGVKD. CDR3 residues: CAISGLAWAGELFF. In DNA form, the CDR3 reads TGTGCCATCAGCGGACTAGCGTGGGCCGGGGAGCTGTTTTTT.

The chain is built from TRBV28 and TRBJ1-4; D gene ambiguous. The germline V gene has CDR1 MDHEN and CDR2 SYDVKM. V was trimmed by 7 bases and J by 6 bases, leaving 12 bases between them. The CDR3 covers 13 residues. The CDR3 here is CASTPGRDEKLFF. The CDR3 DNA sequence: TGTGCCAGCACCCCGGGGAGGGATGAAAAACTGTTTTTT.

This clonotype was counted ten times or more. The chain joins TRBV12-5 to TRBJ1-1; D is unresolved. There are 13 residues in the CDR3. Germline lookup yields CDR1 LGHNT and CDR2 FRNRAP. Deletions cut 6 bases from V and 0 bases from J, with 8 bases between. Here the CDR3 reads CASGLKMNTEAFF. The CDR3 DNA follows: TGTGCTAGTGGGCTAAAGATGAACACTGAAGCTTTCTTT.

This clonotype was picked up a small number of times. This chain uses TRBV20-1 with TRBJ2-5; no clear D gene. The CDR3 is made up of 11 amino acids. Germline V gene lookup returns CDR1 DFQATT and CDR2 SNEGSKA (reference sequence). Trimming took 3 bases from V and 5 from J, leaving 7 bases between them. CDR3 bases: TGCAGTGCTAGGGGGTTGGAGACCCAGTACTTC. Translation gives CSARGLETQYF.

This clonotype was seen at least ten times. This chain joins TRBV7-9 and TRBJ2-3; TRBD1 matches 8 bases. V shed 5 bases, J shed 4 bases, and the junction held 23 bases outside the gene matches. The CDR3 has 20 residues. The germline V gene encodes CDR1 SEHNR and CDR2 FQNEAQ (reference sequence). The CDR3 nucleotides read TGTGCCAGCAGCGCGAATCCAGGGGGCGATGCGGGTACCACCCCAGATACGCAGTATTTT. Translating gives CASSANPGGDAGTTPDTQYF.

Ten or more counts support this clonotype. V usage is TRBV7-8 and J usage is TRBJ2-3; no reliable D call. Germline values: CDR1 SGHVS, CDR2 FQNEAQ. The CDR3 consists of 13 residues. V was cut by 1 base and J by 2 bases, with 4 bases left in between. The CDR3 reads CASSLGHTDTQYF. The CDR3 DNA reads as TGTGCCAGCAGCTTAGGCCACACAGATACGCAGTATTTT.

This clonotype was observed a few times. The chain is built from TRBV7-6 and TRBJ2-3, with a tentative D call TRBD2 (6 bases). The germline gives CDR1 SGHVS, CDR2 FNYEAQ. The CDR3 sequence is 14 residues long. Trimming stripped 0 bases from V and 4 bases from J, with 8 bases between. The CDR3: CASSLARGADTQYF. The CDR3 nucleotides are TGTGCCAGCAGCTTAGCGCGGGGAGCAGATACGCAGTATTTT.